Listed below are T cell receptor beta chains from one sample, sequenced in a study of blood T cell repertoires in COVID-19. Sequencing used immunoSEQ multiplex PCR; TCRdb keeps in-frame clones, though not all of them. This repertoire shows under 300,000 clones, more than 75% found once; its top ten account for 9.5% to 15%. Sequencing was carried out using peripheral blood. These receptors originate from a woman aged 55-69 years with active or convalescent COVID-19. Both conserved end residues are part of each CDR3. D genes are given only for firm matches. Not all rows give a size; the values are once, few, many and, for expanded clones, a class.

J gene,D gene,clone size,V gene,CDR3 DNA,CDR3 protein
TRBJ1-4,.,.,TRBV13,TGTGCCAGCAGCGATTACGTTTCGGGGAGAAAACTGTTTTTT,CASSDYVSGRKLFF
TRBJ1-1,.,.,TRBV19,TGTGCCAGTAGTAGGCCGGGACAACGGAACACTGAAGCTTTCTTT,CASSRPGQRNTEAFF
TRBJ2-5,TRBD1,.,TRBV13,TGTGCCAGCAGCCCTCGACAGGGGGGTAACCAAGAGACCCAGTACTTC,CASSPRQGGNQETQYF
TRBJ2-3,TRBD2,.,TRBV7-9,TGTGCCAGCAGCTTATACGCGGGGGGCCTCGATACGCAGTATTTT,CASSLYAGGLDTQYF
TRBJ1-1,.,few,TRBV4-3,TGCGCCAGCAGCCAAGAAATCACAGTAAACACTGAAGCTTTCTTT,CASSQEITVNTEAFF
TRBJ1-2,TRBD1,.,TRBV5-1,TGCGCCAGCAGCTTGGATACAGGGGGCCACTATGGCTACACCTTC,CASSLDTGGHYGYTF
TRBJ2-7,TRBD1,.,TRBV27,TGTGCCAGCAGTTCGAACCCTCGGGACAGAGGGTCCTACGAGCAGTACTTC,CASSSNPRDRGSYEQYF
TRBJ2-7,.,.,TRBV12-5,TGTGCTAGTGGGAAACAGGGATACGAGCAGTACTTC,CASGKQGYEQYF
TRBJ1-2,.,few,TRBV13,TGTGCCAGCAGCGCAACGCCCCGGGACACCTACTATGGCTACACCTTC,CASSATPRDTYYGYTF
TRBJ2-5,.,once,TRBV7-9,TGTGCCAGCAGCTTAGGTGTTCTAGCCTCACAAGAGACCCAGTACTTC,CASSLGVLASQETQYF
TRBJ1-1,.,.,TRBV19,TGTGCCAGTATCAGAGCGGCAGGTATGAACACTGAAGCTTTCTTT,CASIRAAGMNTEAFF
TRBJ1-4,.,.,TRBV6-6,TGTGCCAGCAGTTACGCCAGGGGATCTAATGAAAAACTGTTTTTT,CASSYARGSNEKLFF
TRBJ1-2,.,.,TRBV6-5,TGTGCCAGCCGCCGGTGGTCCGGTGGCTACACCTTC,CASRRWSGGYTF
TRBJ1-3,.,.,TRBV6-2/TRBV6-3,TGTGCCAGCAGTTACAGGGGAATCGGAAACACCATATATTTT,CASSYRGIGNTIYF
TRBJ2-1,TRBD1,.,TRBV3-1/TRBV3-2,TGTGCCCGCAGCCAAGAGGGGGGGACAGGGGGCCTCAATGAGCAGTTCTTC,CARSQEGGTGGLNEQFF
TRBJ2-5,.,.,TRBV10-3,TGTGCCATCAGTGAGTTGGGCCGTAGGACAACGGGGACCCAGTACTTC,CAISELGRRTTGTQYF
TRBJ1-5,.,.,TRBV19,TGTGCCAGTTCCTACGGGGGTTCGGATCAGCCCCAGCATTTT,CASSYGGSDQPQHF
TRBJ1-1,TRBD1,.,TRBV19,TGTGCCAGTAGTATAGGGACAGGGGGTAACATGAACACTGAAGCTTTCTTT,CASSIGTGGNMNTEAFF
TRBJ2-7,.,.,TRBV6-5,TGTGCCAGCAGAACCCGGGACACGGACTACGAGCAGTACTTC,CASRTRDTDYEQYF
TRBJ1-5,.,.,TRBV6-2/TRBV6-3,TGTGCCAGCAGTTACGGGGGGGGAAATCAGCCCCAGCATTTT,CASSYGGGNQPQHF
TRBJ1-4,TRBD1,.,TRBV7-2,TGTGCCAGCAGCCAAAGGGACAGGGAGGTTGAAAAACTGTTTTTT,CASSQRDREVEKLFF
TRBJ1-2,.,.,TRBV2,TGTGCCAGCAGTGAATGGAGAGTGTCGGGCTATGGCTACACCTTC,CASSEWRVSGYGYTF
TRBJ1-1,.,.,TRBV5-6,TGTGCCAGCAAATCAAACACTGAAGCTTTCTTT,CASKSNTEAFF
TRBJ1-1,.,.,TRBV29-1,TGCAGCGTAGAACAGGGTAGTGGTACTGAAGCTTTCTTT,CSVEQGSGTEAFF
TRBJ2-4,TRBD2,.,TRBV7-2,TGTGCCAGCAGCTTAGGAGGAGCGGGGGTTTCACCCAAAAACATTCAGTACTTC,CASSLGGAGVSPKNIQYF
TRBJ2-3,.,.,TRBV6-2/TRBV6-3,TGTGCCAGCAGTTACCCGGATACGCAGTATTTT,CASSYPDTQYF
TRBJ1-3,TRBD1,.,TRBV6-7,TGTGCCAGCAGTTGCACACAGGGGGGACACGGAAACACCATATATTTT,CASSCTQGGHGNTIYF
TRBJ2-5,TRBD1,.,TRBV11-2,TGTGCCAGCAGCTTAACCCCGACAGGGCGAGAGACCCAGTACTTC,CASSLTPTGRETQYF
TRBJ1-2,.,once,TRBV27,TGTGCCAGCAGTCCCACCTTCCAGACTAACTATGGCTACACCTTC,CASSPTFQTNYGYTF
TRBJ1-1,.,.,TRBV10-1,TGCGCCAGCAGGGAGACCCTCAGCACTGAAGCTTTCTTT,CASRETLSTEAFF
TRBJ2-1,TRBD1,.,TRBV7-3,TGTGCCAGCAGCTTGGGGACAGGGGTTCGCCAGGGTGAGCAGTTCTTC,CASSLGTGVRQGEQFF
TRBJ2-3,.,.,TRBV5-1,TGCGCCAGCACCTCACTAGGAGGGGGCACAGATACGCAGTATTTT,CASTSLGGGTDTQYF
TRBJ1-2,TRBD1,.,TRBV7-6,TGTGCCAGCAGCTTAGGGACAGGCTCCTATGGCTACACCTTC,CASSLGTGSYGYTF
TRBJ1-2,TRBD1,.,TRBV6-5,TGTGCCAGCAAAAAGGGGACAGGTTGGGGCTACACCTTC,CASKKGTGWGYTF
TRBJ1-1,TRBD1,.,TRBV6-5,TGTGCCAGCACCCGACAGGGATGGAACACTGAAGCTTTCTTT,CASTRQGWNTEAFF
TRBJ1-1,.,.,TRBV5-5,TGTGCCAGCAGCGCGGGGAACACTGAAGCTTTCTTT,CASSAGNTEAFF
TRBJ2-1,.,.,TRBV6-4,TGTGCCAGCAGTGTGGACGGGAGCTCCTACAATGAGCAGTTCTTC,CASSVDGSSYNEQFF
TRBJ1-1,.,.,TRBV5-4,TGTGCCAGCAGCTATAGCAGCATATCGAACACTGAAGCTTTCTTT,CASSYSSISNTEAFF
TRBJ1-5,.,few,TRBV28,TGTGCCAGCACCAATAGCAATCAGCCCCAGCATTTT,CASTNSNQPQHF
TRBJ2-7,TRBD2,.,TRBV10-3,TGTGCCATCGGAACCCGGGGGGATCGGGAGTACGAGCAGTACTTC,CAIGTRGDREYEQYF
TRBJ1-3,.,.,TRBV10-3,TGTGCCGCGGGGACGAGCTCTGGAAACACCATATATTTT,CAAGTSSGNTIYF
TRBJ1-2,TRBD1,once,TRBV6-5,TGTGCCAGCAACAGGGGCACTAACTATGGCTACACCTTC,CASNRGTNYGYTF
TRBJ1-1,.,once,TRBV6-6,TGTGCCAGCAGTTCGGATCCGGGCCCTAGGGGAACTGAAGCTTTCTTT,CASSSDPGPRGTEAFF
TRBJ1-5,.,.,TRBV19,TGTGCCAGTAGTGGCAGGCTTCAGCCCCAGCATTTT,CASSGRLQPQHF
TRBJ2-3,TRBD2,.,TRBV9,TGTGCCAGCAGCGTAGACTTTGGCGGGGGGGCGCAGACGCAGTATTTT,CASSVDFGGGAQTQYF
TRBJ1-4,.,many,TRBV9,TGTGCCAGCAGCGTAGCAGGGGCGCATGAAAAACTGTTTTTT,CASSVAGAHEKLFF
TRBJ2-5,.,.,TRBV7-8,TGTGCCAGCACCCCGGGCCAGGGTGGGGAGACCCAGTACTTC,CASTPGQGGETQYF
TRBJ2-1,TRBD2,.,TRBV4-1,TGCGCCAGCAGCCAAGACAGCGGGGGGAAGCAGTTCTTC,CASSQDSGGKQFF
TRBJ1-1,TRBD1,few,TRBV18,TGTGCCAGCTCATCAACCACTGTCAGGGGGGTGAACACTGAAGCTTTCTTT,CASSSTTVRGVNTEAFF
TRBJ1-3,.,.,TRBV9,TGTGCCAGCAGCCAACCGGGGGGGTTCGGAAACACCATATATTTT,CASSQPGGFGNTIYF
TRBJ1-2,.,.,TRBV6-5,TGTGCCAGCAGTTACGCGACCCAGGGGAACTATGGCTACACCTTC,CASSYATQGNYGYTF
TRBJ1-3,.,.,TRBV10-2,TGCGCCAGCAGGGAACAGGGACGCTCTGGAAACACCATATATTTT,CASREQGRSGNTIYF
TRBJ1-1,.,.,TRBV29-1,TGCAGCGTGGGTCCTGCGGGAAGGACTGAAGCTTTCTTT,CSVGPAGRTEAFF
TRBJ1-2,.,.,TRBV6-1,TGTGCCAGCAGTGAAGGTCAGTCTGATGGCTATGGCTACACCTTC,CASSEGQSDGYGYTF
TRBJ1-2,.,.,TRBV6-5,TGTGCCAGCACCATCGACACAGCTAACTATGGCTACACCTTC,CASTIDTANYGYTF
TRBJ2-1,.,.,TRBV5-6,TGTGCCAGCAGCTTCTTAGGGAGGAGCTCCTACAATGAGCAGTTCTTC,CASSFLGRSSYNEQFF
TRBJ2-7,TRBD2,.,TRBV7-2,TGTGCCAGCAGCATCGGACTAGTCCACGAGCAGTACTTC,CASSIGLVHEQYF
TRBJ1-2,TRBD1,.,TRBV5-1,TGCGCCAGCAGCTTGAGGGCCGCGACAGGGTTGAGGAACTATGGCTACACCTTC,CASSLRAATGLRNYGYTF
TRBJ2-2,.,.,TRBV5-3,TGTGCCAGAAGCTTGGACGACAGGGGGACTAGAGTAGCCGGGGAGCTGTTTTTT,CARSLDDRGTRVAGELFF